The 11 T cell receptor beta chains in this list originate from one sample, sequenced in a study of shared clonotypes between healthy human individuals. This table comes from immunoSEQ multiplex PCR, and its TCRdb copy is limited to in-frame clones, with some not included. Among approximately 2.1 million clones listed, more than 80% were seen once. Sequencing was performed on naive CD4+ T cells from PBMCs. Subset specified: CD45RA+ positively selected. The receptors stem from a man between 18 and 35 years old in good health. Some clones in this sample may be carry-over from other donors' samples.

CDR3 in DNA: TGCAGTGCTATCCGAGCCCCCGAGCAGTTCTTC. Translation: CSAIRAPEQFF. V and J are TRBV20-1 and TRBJ2-1, with D unclear. The CDR3 is 11 residues long. Trimming stripped 4 bases from V and 10 bases from J, with 11 bases between. Germline loops: CDR1 DFQATT, CDR2 SNEGSKA (reference sequence).

The V gene is TRBV11-3, the J gene TRBJ2-7, with a weak D call TRBD1 (6 bases). This CDR3 contains 14 residues. The V gene's germline CDR1 is SGHNT and CDR2 YENEEA. Trimming took off 5 bases at V and 3 bases at J, with 14 bases between the two ends. DNA for the CDR3: TGTGCCAGCAGCCCCCAGACAGGTAGCTACGAGCAGTACTTC. Protein sequence: CASSPQTGSYEQYF.

The chain is built from TRBV28 and TRBJ1-4; D not certain. Trimming shortened V by 5 bases and J by 8 bases, and 15 bases separated the two germline ends. Germline V gene lookup returns CDR1 MDHEN and CDR2 SYDVKM. This CDR3 is built from 14 residues. The CDR3 DNA reads TGTGCCAGCAGTCCCCCCGGCCTCCTCGAAAAACTGTTTTTT. It is translated as CASSPPGLLEKLFF.

The rearrangement links TRBV5-1 to TRBJ2-3, with D tentatively TRBD1 (5 bases). Between the trimmed V and J ends, which lost 6 bases and 0 bases, there was a span of 11 bases. Germline CDR1 and CDR2: SGHRS and YFSETQ. This CDR3 is built from 14 residues. DNA for the CDR3: TGCGCCAGCACCCGACAGCCTAGCACAGATACGCAGTATTTT. This gives the protein CASTRQPSTDTQYF.

This chain links TRBV6-5 with TRBJ2-7; 8 bases agree with TRBD1. The V gene end was trimmed by 5 bases and the J gene end by 2 bases; junction bases not matched to a gene: 8. This CDR3 contains 15 residues. Germline V gene lookup returns CDR1 MNHEY and CDR2 SVGAGI. The CDR3 spells CASSKPGQVPYEQYF. The DNA for the CDR3 is TGTGCCAGCAGTAAACCGGGACAGGTACCCTACGAGCAGTACTTC.

Concerning this clone itself: The same CDR3 is also encoded by other DNA sequences in this sample. The gene calls are TRBV5-1 and TRBJ1-1, with unresolved D. The CDR3 is made up of 13 amino acids. Germline loops: CDR1 SGHRS, CDR2 YFSETQ. The germline V and J ends were trimmed by 1 base and 5 bases, with 9 bases remaining between them. The CDR3 bases are TGCGCCAGCAGCTTGACGGGTGTGACTGAAGCTTTCTTT. Protein product: CASSLTGVTEAFF.

The V gene is TRBV28, the J gene TRBJ2-7, with a tentative D call TRBD2 (5 bases). This CDR3 has 15 residues. Germline CDR1 reads MDHEN; CDR2 reads SYDVKM. Trimming took off 1 base at V and 4 bases at J, with 14 bases between the two ends. This CDR3 is CASSLSRDYPYEQYF. In DNA form, the CDR3 reads TGTGCCAGCAGTTTATCCCGAGACTACCCTTACGAGCAGTACTTC. The full variable domain, rest sourced from reference TRBV28 and TRBJ2-7, is DVKVTQSSRYLVKRTGEKVFLECVQDMDHENMFWYRQDPGLGLRLIYFSYDVKMKEKGDIPEGYSVSREKKERFSLILESASTNQTSMYLCASSLSRDYPYEQYFGPGTRLTVT.

The chain joins TRBV28 to TRBJ2-5; D might be TRBD2 (6 bases). Between the trimmed V and J ends, which lost 4 bases and 0 bases, there was a span of 21 bases. The CDR3 totals 18 residues. Germline values: CDR1 MDHEN, CDR2 SYDVKM. The CDR3 loop reads CASSSRLQDRGYQETQYF. CDR3 nucleotides: TGTGCCAGCAGTTCTCGCTTACAGGACCGGGGGTACCAAGAGACCCAGTACTTC. Together with reference TRBV28 and TRBJ2-5, the CDR3 gives the full variable domain: DVKVTQSSRYLVKRTGEKVFLECVQDMDHENMFWYRQDPGLGLRLIYFSYDVKMKEKGDIPEGYSVSREKKERFSLILESASTNQTSMYLCASSSRLQDRGYQETQYFGPGTRLLVL.

In regard to this clone: Other DNA variants within this sample encode the same CDR3. The chain employs TRBV27 and TRBJ2-3; D is tentatively TRBD1 or TRBD2 (5 bases each). CDR1 MNHEY and CDR2 SMNVEV come from the germline V gene (reference sequence). This CDR3 is 14 amino acids long. The V and J ends lost 6 bases and 2 bases respectively, with 12 bases between them. CDR3 protein: CASSRGRFTDTQYF. CDR3 nucleotides: TGTGCCAGCAGCCGGGGACGGTTCACAGATACGCAGTATTTT.

A remark on this clone: Other DNA variants within this sample encode the same CDR3. The rearrangement uses TRBV11-2 and TRBJ2-7, with TRBD2 as a possible D gene (6 bases). Trimming removed 5 bases at V and 6 bases at J, with 8 bases between. The germline CDR1 and CDR2 sequences are SGHAT and FQNNGV. The CDR3 length is 11 residues. As DNA, the CDR3 is TGTGCCAGCAGCGGCGGGGTCGAGCAGTACTTC. Translating gives CASSGGVEQYF.

The V call is TRBV4-2, the J call TRBJ2-1; 9 bases agree with TRBD2. This CDR3 has 15 residues. Germline CDR1 reads LGHNA; CDR2 reads YNFKEQ. Trimming removed 1 base from V and 6 bases from J; junction bases left unmatched: 4. The CDR3 loop reads CASSQGTSESNEQFF. In DNA form, the CDR3 reads TGTGCCAGCAGCCAAGGGACTAGCGAGAGCAATGAGCAGTTCTTC.